Listed here are 3 T cell receptor beta chains from one sample, sequenced in a study of a mutant IDH1 vaccine in newly diagnosed glioma. Antigen specificity for these receptors is unknown. Indicated time point: week 35, safety follow-up. One vaccine dose held 300 ug of mutant IDH1 20-mer peptide and came with topical imiquimod. Here immunoSEQ multiplex PCR was the method, and the copy in TCRdb shows in-frame clones only, minus some. The top ten hold 12% of the sample, which has approximately 44,000 clones, approximately 80% seen once. The sample in question was PBMCs, obtained from a glioma patient whose treatment included an IDH1 peptide vaccine. The receptors were gathered from a man aged 40-49 years with glioma.

This chain connects TRBV5-1 to TRBJ2-4; tentative D call: TRBD2 (7 bases). This CDR3 region has 14 residues. Trimming pared 4 bases from V and 9 bases from J, leaving 17 bases between. Germline V CDR1 and CDR2: SGHRS, YFSETQ. The CDR3 sequence: CASSPTPGGGIQYF. CDR3 sequence (DNA): TGCGCCAGCAGCCCAACTCCGGGGGGCGGCATTCAGTACTTC.

The V call is TRBV6-5, the J call TRBJ2-3; a possible D gene is TRBD2 (6 bases). Germline V gives CDR1 MNHEY, CDR2 SVGAGI. Trimming took off 7 bases at V and 4 bases at J, with 18 bases between the two ends. The CDR3 has 15 amino acids. The CDR3 protein is CASTPLGGYADTQYF. CDR3 coding DNA: TGTGCCAGCACCCCCTTAGGAGGGTACGCAGATACGCAGTATTTT.

The chain recombines TRBV20-1 with TRBJ2-7; possibly TRBD1 or TRBD2 for D (5 bases each). Trimming removed 6 bases from V and 2 bases from J, with 8 bases in between. This CDR3 has 11 amino acids. The germline gives CDR1 DFQATT, CDR2 SNEGSKA (reference sequence). CDR3 DNA: TGCAGTGCCCGGGACGCCTACGAGCAGTACGTC. Translation: CSARDAYEQYV.